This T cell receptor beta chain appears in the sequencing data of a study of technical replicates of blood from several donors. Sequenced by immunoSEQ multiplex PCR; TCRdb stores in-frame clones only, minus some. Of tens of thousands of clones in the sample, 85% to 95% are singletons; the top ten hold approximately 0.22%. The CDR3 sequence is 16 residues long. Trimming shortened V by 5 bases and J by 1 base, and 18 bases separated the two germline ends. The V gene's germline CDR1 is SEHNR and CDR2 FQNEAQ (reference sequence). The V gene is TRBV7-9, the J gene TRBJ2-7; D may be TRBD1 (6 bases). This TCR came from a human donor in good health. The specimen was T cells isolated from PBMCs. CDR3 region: CASSGSSGVESYEQYF. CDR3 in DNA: TGTGCCAGCAGCGGATCCTCAGGGGTAGAGTCCTACGAGCAGTACTTC. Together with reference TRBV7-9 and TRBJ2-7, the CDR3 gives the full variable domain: DTGVSQNPRHKITKRGQNVTFRCDPISEHNRLYWYRQTLGQGPEFLTYFQNEAQLEKSRLLSDRFSAERPKGSFSTLEIQRTEQGDSAMYLCASSGSSGVESYEQYFGPGTRLTVT.